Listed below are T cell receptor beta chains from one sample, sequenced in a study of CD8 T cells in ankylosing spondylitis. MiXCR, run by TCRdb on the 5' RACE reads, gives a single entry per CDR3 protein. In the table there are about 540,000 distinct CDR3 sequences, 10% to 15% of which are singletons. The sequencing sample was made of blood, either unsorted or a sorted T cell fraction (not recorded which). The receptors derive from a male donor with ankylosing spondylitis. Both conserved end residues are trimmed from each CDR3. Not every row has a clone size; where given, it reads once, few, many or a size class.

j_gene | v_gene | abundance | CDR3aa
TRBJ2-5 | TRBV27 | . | ASSPSLTQKETQY
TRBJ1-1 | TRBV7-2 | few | ASSLDWQNEAF
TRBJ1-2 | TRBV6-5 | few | ASSYQTDRGGGYT
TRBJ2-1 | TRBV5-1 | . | ASSSNPATEATPEQF
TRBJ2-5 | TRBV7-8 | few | ASSLAWRETRRATQY
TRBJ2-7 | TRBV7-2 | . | ASSPSRFSEQY
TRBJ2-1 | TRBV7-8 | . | ASRIRPTGLDEQF
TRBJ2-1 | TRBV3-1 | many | ASSQELAGYNEQF
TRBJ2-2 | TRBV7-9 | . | ASSTLDYGELF
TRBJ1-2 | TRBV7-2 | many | ASSSNRGSAYGYT
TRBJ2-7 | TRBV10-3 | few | AISAKGLFTGTRSYEQY
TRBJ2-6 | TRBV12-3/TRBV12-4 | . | ASSFSPGGATGANVLT
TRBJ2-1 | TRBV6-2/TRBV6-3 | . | AGRTSGTYEQF
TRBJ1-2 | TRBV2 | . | ASSETGTGYT
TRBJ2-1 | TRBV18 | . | ASSQSGITYNEQF
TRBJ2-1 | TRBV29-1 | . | SAVNSYNEQF
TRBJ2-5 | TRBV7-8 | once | ASSRGRTQETQY
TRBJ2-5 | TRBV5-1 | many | ASSKDPQETQY
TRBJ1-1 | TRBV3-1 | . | ASSQAGWQFTEAF
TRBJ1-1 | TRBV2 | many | ASSGQELNTEAF
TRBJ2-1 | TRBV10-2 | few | ASRFREGHNEQF
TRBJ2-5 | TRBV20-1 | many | SARAGTSGARVGQY